The source of this T cell receptor beta chain is a study of cytomegalovirus exposure and HLA in healthy donors. Study results and limitations: Cytomegalovirus association was listed for 150 or so TCR beta chains.

The germline CDR1 and CDR2 sequences are SEHNR and FQNEAQ (reference sequence). The CDR3 extends over 14 amino acids. J gave up 6 bases and V 2 bases, and 6 bases lay outside the gene matches. Clones were read by immunoSEQ multiplex PCR, and TCRdb kept only the in-frame ones, dropping some. The sample lists roughly 60,000 clones, 95% seen once, with roughly 6% in the top ten. Concerning this clone: The target antigen is unknown.

The V and J genes are TRBV7-9 and TRBJ1-1, with 7 bases aligning to TRBD1. What was sequenced was PBMCs. The receptor was derived from a woman aged 18-29 years in good health and CMV-seropositive. CDR3 in DNA: TGTGCCAGCAGCTTAAGTTTGGGGACAGCTGAAGCTTTCTTT. Protein sequence: CASSLSLGTAEAFF.